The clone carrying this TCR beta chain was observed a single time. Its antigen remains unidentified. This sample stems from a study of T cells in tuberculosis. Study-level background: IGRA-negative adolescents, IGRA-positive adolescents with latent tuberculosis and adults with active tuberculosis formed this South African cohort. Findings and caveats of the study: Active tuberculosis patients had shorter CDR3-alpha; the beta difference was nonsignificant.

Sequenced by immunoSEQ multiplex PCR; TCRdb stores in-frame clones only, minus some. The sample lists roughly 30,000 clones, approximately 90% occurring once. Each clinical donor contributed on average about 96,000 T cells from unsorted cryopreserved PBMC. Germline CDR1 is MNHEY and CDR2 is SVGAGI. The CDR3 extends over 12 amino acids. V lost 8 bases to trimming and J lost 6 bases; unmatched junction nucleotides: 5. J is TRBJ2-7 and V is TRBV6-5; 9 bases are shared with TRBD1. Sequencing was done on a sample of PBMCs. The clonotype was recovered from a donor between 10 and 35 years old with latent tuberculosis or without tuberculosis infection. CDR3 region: CASRDRVAEQYF. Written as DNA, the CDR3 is TGTGCCAGCCGGGACAGGGTGGCCGAGCAGTACTTC.